The 7 T cell receptor beta chains given below trace back to one sample, sequenced in a study of beta chain features in type 1 diabetes. Whole-study findings and limits: For Type 1 diabetes patients, all four CD4+ subsets carried TCRB CDR3s that were moderately but significantly shorter.

These receptors are not linked to any known antigen. TCRB transcripts that were expressed got sequenced, as all of the isolated RNA had been reverse transcribed. Produced via immunoSEQ multiplex PCR; TCRdb's table is partial and in-frame only. The data show around 300,000 clones, over 14% seen once. The material sequenced was naive CD4+ T cells from blood. These receptors were taken from a man between 18 and 29 years old with type 1 diabetes.

This clone was seen a few times. J is TRBJ2-5 and V is TRBV11-1, with 13 bases aligning to TRBD2. There are 18 residues in the CDR3. CDR1 is SGHAT, CDR2 FQDESV, per germline (reference sequence). V shed 1 base and J 6 bases; nucleotides not matched to a gene: 11. CDR3 sequence: CASSLEGTSGTLRKTQYF. The CDR3 region has the DNA TGTGCCAGCAGCTTAGAAGGGACTAGCGGGACGTTACGGAAGACCCAGTACTTC.

This clone was seen more than once but under ten times. The V gene is TRBV29-1, the J gene TRBJ1-3, with D uncertain. V lost 6 bases and J lost 4, with 10 bases in between. The V gene's germline CDR1 is SQVTM and CDR2 ANQGSEA. The CDR3 has 12 amino acids. The CDR3 is CSVMRTGNTIYF. In nucleotides, the CDR3 is TGCAGCGTGATGCGCACGGGAAACACCATATATTTT. Full variable domain (missing parts from reference TRBV29-1 and TRBJ1-3): SAVISQKPSRDICQRGTSLTIQCQVDSQVTMMFWYRQQPGQSLTLIATANQGSEATYESGFVIDKFPISRPNLTFSTLTVSNMSPEDSSIYLCSVMRTGNTIYFGEGSWLTVV.

The chain employs TRBV4-1 and TRBJ2-7, with 8 bases identical to TRBD2. This CDR3 has 19 amino acids. Germline V gene sequence: CDR1 MGHRA, CDR2 YSYEKL. The V gene end was trimmed by 0 bases and the J gene end by 7 bases; junction bases not matched to a gene: 20. In DNA form, the CDR3 reads TGCGCCAGCAGCCAAGAGGCACGTAGAACGGGAGGGCCGACTTGGGAGCAGTACTTC. Protein: CASSQEARRTGGPTWEQYF.

The chain combines TRBV19 with TRBJ1-5, with TRBD1 matching over 7 bases. This CDR3 region has 15 residues. The V gene end was trimmed by 0 bases and the J gene end by 2 bases; junction bases not matched to a gene: 1. CDR1 and CDR2 from the germline V gene are LNHDA and SQIVND (reference sequence). CDR3 residues: CASSIDGQGNQPQHF. DNA for the CDR3: TGTGCCAGTAGTATAGACGGACAGGGCAATCAGCCCCAGCATTTT. The entire variable domain, with the rest obtained from reference TRBV19 and TRBJ1-5, is as follows: DGGITQSPKYLFRKEGQNVTLSCEQNLNHDAMYWYRQDPGQGLRLIYYSQIVNDFQKGDIAEGYSVSREKKESFPLTVTSAQKNPTAFYLCASSIDGQGNQPQHFGDGTRLSIL.

This clone occurred once. The chain combines TRBV11-2 with TRBJ1-5; TRBD1 might be the D (6 bases). The length of the CDR3 is 13 residues. The germline V gene has CDR1 SGHAT and CDR2 FQNNGV. Trimming left V 4 bases short and J 7 bases short, with 11 bases between. The CDR3: CASSSGGGQPQHF. As DNA, the CDR3 is TGTGCCAGCAGCTCGGGAGGGGGACAGCCCCAGCATTTT.

This clone was counted a few times. The J gene is TRBJ2-7, the V gene TRBV5-1; the D is unclear. Per the germline V gene, CDR1 is SGHRS and CDR2 is YFSETQ. The CDR3 extends over 13 amino acids. V dropped 1 base and J dropped 0 bases, with 5 bases sitting between them. The CDR3 DNA reads TGCGCCAGCAGCTTGACAGCCTCCTACGAGCAGTACTTC. Encoded protein: CASSLTASYEQYF.

The genes are TRBV4-3 and TRBJ2-2, with a weak D call TRBD2 (7 bases). V shed 3 bases and J shed 1 base, with 12 bases lying between them. Per the germline V gene, CDR1 is LGHNA and CDR2 is YSLEER. There are 16 residues in the CDR3. The DNA of the CDR3 is TGCGCCAGCAGCCAGGCGGGGGCAGGGAACACCGGGGAGCTGTTTTTT. This codes for CASSQAGAGNTGELFF.